A single sample gave rise to the 7 T cell receptor beta chains below, sequenced in a study of Graves' ophthalmopathy and Graves' hyperthyroidism. The authors amplified TCR beta CDR3 regions, and they did so from RNA transcripts for repertoire sequencing. An opening RT-PCR round employed HTBI primers and preceded a second-round multiplex PCR. TCRdb used MiXCR to reprocess the multiplex PCR reads, holding one entry per CDR3 protein. This table holds around 340,000 distinct CDR3 sequences, roughly a sixth found once. The sequenced sample was peripheral blood. Receptors originate from an adult man with Graves' ophthalmopathy.

This clonotype was observed at least ten times. The chain is built from TRBV5-6 and TRBJ1-2; 7 bases are a match to TRBD1. V was clipped by 4 bases and J by 4 bases; unmatched bases: 7. The CDR3 totals 14 residues. CDR1 SGHDT and CDR2 YYEEEE come from the germline V gene. This chain's CDR3 is CASSQQGDGYGYTF. The DNA for the CDR3 is TGTGCCAGCAGCCAGCAGGGGGATGGCTATGGCTACACCTTC.

This clonotype was seen at least ten times. The chain is built from TRBV30 and TRBJ1-6; no clear D gene. The CDR3 has 16 amino acids. Germline V gene data show CDR1 as GTSNPN and CDR2 as SVGIG (reference sequence). V lost 0 bases and J lost 4, with 13 bases in between. The CDR3, as DNA: TGTGCCTGGAGTGTACTTGGCCGGTCGTATAATTCACCCCTCCACTTT. Encoded protein: CAWSVLGRSYNSPLHF.

This clonotype was found many times. The V gene is TRBV15, the J gene TRBJ2-5, with a weak D call TRBD1 (5 bases). This CDR3 comprises 17 residues. Germline CDR1 reads LNHNV; CDR2 reads YYDKDF (reference sequence). Trimming took 0 bases from V and 10 from J, leaving 24 bases between them. CDR3 DNA sequence: TGTGCCACCAGCAGAGAAAGCTCGGGCCTACAGGCCAATGGCCAGTACTTC. Its protein product is CATSRESSGLQANGQYF.

J is TRBJ1-6 and V is TRBV7-8; 7 bases map to TRBD1. Per germline, CDR1 SGHVS and CDR2 FQNEAQ. The CDR3 contains 16 residues. V lost 1 base to trimming and J lost 7 bases; unmatched junction nucleotides: 7. This CDR3 is CASSLGAGGSNSPLHF. CDR3 bases: TGTGCCAGCAGCTTAGGGGCAGGGGGATCGAATTCACCCCTCCACTTT.

The chain is built from TRBV2 and TRBJ2-7; 13 bases match TRBD2. Per the germline V gene, CDR1 is SNHLY and CDR2 is FYNNEI. The CDR3 has 18 amino acids. J gave up 8 bases and V 7 bases, and 20 bases lay outside the gene matches. CDR3 region: CASTGSSGPTSGRYKQYF. The DNA for the CDR3 is TGTGCCAGCACCGGATCCAGCGGACCGACTAGCGGGAGGTACAAGCAGTACTTC.

This clonotype was counted between two and nine times. A read error is possible here, since a much larger clone lies one base away. J is TRBJ2-5 and V is TRBV4-1, with 7 bases aligning to TRBD1. Germline CDR1 is MGHRA and CDR2 is YSYEKL. V gave up 3 bases and J gave up 3 bases; unmatched junction bases: 4. The CDR3 totals 14 residues. This chain's CDR3 is CASSHWDSKETQYF. In DNA form, the CDR3 reads TGCGCCAGCAGCCACTGGGACAGTAAAGAGACCCAGTACTTC.

In this sample, this clonotype turned up many times. The chain is built from TRBV29-1 and TRBJ1-1, with TRBD1 as a possible D gene (5 bases). V gave up 7 bases and J gave up 7 bases, with 19 bases separating them. This CDR3 contains 13 residues. The germline V gene has CDR1 SQVTM and CDR2 ANQGSEA. As DNA, the CDR3 is TGCAGCGCCGCGGGCAGGGTCTTTGGTGAAGCTTTCTTT. It specifies CSAAGRVFGEAFF.